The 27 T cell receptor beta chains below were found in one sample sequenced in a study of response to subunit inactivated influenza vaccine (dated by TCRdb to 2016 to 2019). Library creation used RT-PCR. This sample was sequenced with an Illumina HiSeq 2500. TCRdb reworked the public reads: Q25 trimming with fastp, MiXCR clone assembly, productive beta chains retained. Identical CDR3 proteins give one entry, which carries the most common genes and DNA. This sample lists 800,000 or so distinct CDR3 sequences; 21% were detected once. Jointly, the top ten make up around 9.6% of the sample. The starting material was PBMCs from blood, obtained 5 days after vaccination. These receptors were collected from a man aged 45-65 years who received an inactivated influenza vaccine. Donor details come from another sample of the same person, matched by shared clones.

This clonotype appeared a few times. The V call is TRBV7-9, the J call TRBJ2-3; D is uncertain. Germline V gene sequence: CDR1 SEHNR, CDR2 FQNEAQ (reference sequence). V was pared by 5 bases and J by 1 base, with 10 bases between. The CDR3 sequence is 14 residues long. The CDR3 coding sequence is TGTGCCAGCAGCCTGCGGTTCGGCACAGATACGCAGTATTTT. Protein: CASSLRFGTDTQYF.

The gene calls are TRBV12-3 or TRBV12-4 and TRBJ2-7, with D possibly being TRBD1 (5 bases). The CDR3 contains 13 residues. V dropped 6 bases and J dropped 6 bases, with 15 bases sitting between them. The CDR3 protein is CASSFYQRGEQYF. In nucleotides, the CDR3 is TGTGCCAGCAGCTTCTATCAAAGGGGCGAGCAGTACTTC.

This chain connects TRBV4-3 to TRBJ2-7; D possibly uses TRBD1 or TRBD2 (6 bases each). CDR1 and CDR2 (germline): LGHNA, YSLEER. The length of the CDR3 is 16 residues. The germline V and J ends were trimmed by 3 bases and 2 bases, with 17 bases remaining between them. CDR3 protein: CASSQVGGGLPYEQYF. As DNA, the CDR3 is TGCGCCAGCAGCCAGGTAGGGGGAGGCCTCCCCTACGAGCAGTACTTC.

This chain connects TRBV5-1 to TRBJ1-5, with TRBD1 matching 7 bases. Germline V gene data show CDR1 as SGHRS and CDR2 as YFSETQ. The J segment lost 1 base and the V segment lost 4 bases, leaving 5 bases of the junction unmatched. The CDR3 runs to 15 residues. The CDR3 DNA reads TGCGCCAGCAGCACGGAGGGACAGAGCAATCAGCCCCAGCATTTT. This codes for CASSTEGQSNQPQHF. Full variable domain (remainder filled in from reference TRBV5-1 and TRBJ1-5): KAGVTQTPRYLIKTRGQQVTLSCSPISGHRSVSWYQQTPGQGLQFLFEYFSETQRNKGNFPGRFSGRQFSNSRSEMNVSTLELGDSALYLCASSTEGQSNQPQHFGDGTRLSIL.

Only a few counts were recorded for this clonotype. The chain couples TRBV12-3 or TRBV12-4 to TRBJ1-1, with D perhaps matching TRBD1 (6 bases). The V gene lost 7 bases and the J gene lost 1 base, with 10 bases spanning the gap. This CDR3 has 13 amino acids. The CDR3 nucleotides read TGTGCCAGCATTAACAGGGAGAACACTGAAGCTTTCTTT. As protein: CASINRENTEAFF.

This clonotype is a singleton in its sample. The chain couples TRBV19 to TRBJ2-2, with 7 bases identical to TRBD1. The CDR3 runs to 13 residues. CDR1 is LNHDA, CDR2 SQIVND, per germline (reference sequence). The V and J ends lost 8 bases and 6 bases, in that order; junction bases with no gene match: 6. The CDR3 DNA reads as TGTGCCAGTCATGACAGGGCGGCCGGGGAGCTGTTTTTT. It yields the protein CASHDRAAGELFF.

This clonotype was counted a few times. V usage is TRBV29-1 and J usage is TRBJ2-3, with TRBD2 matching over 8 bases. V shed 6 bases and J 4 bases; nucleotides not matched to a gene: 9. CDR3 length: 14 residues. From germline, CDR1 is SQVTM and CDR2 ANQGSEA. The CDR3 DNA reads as TGCAGCGTGGCTAAGGGCGGGGGGTCAGATACGCAGTATTTT. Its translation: CSVAKGGGSDTQYF.

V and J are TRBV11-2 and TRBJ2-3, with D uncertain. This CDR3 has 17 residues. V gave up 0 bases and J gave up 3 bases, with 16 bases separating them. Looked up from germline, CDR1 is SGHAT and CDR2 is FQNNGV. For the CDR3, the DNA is TGTGCCAGCAGCTTAGATCTAGGGTTATTTGAGACAGATACGCAGTATTTT. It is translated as CASSLDLGLFETDTQYF.

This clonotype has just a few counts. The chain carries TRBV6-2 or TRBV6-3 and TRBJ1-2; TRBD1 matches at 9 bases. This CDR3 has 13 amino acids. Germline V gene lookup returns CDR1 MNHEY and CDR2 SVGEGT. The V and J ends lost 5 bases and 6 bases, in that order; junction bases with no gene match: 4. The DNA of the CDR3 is TGTGCCAGCAGTGGACAGGGGTTCGATGGCTACACCTTC. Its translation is CASSGQGFDGYTF.

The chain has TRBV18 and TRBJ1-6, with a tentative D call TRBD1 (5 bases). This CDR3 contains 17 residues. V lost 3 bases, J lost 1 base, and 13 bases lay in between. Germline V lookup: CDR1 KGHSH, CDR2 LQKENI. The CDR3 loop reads CASSPVGGSSYNSPLHF. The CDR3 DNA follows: TGTGCCAGCTCACCGGTGGGGGGAAGTTCCTATAATTCACCCCTCCACTTT.

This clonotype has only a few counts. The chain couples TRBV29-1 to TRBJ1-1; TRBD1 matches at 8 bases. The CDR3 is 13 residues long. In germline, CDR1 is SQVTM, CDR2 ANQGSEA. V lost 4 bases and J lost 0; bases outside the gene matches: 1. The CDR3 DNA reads TGCAGCGTTGTGGACAGGGTGAACACTGAAGCTTTCTTT. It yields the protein CSVVDRVNTEAFF.

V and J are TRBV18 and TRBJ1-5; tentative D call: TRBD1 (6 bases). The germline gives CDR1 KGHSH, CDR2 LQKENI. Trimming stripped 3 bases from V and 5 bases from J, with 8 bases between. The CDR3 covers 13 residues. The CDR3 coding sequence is TGTGCCAGCTCACCGGACAGTTATCAGCCCCAGCATTTT. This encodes CASSPDSYQPQHF. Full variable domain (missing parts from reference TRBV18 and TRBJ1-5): NAGVMQNPRHLVRRRGQEARLRCSPMKGHSHVYWYRQLPEEGLKFMVYLQKENIIDESGMPKERFSAEFPKEGPSILRIQQVVRGDSAAYFCASSPDSYQPQHFGDGTRLSIL.

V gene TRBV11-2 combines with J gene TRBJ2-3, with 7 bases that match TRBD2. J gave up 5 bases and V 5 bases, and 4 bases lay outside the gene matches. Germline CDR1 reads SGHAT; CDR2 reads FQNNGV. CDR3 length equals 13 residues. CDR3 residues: CASSRGGRDTQYF. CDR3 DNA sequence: TGTGCCAGCAGCCGGGGAGGGAGAGATACGCAGTATTTT.

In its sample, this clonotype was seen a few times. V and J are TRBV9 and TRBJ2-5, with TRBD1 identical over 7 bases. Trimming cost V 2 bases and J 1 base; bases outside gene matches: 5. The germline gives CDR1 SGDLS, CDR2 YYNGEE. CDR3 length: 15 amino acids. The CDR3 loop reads CASSVGQTIQETQYF. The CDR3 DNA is TGTGCCAGCAGCGTGGGACAGACCATCCAAGAGACCCAGTACTTC.

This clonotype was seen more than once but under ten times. The CDR3 sequence: CASSQEGRYTDTQYF. In DNA, the CDR3 is TGCGCCAGCAGCCAAGAGGGCAGGTACACAGATACGCAGTATTTT. The chain uses TRBV4-3 and TRBJ2-3; no firm D call. V was cut by 0 bases and J by 2 bases, with 9 bases left in between. Per germline, CDR1 LGHNA and CDR2 YSLEER. The CDR3 consists of 15 residues.

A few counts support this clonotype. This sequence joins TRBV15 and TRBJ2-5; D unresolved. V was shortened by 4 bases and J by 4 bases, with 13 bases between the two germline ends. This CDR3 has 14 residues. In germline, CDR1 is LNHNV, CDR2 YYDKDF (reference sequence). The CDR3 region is CATSIREVGETQYF. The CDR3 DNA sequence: TGTGCCACCAGCATTCGTGAAGTCGGAGAGACCCAGTACTTC.

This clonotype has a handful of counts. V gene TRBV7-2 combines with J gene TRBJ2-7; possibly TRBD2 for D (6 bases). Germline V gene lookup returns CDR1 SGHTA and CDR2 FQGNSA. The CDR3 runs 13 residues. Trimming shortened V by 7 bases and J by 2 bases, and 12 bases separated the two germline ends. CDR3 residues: CASTLGLPYEQYF. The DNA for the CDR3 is TGTGCCAGCACCTTGGGACTTCCCTACGAGCAGTACTTC.

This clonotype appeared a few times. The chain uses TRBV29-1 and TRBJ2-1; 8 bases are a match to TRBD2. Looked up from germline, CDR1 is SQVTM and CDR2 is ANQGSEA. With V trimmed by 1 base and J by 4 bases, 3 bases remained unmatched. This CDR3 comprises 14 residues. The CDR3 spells CSVEGLAYYNEQFF. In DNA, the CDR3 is TGCAGCGTTGAAGGACTAGCGTATTACAATGAGCAGTTCTTC.

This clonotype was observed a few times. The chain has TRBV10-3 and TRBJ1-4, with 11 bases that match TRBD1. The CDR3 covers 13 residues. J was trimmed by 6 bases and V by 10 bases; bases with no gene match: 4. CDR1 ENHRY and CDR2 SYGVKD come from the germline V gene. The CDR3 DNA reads TGTGCCACCCGGACAGGGGGCGATGAAAAACTGTTTTTT. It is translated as CATRTGGDEKLFF.

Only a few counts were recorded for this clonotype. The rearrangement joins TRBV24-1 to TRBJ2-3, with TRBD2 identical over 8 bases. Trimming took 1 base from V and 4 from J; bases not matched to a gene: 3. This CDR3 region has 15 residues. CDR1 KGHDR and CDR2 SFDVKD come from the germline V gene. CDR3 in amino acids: CATSDLAGVPDTQYF. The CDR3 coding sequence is TGTGCCACCAGTGATTTAGCGGGGGTCCCAGATACGCAGTATTTT.

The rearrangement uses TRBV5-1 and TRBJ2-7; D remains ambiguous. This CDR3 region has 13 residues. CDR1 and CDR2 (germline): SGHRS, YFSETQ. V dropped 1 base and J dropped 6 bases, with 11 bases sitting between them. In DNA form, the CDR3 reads TGCGCCAGCAGCTTGTTTTTTGGTAGCGAGCAGTACTTC. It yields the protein CASSLFFGSEQYF.

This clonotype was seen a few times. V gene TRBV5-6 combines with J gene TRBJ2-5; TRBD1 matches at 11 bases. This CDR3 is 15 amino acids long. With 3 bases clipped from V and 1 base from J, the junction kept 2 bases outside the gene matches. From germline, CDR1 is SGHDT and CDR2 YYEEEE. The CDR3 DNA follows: TGTGCCAGCAGCTGGGGGACAGGGGGCCAAGAGACCCAGTACTTC. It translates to CASSWGTGGQETQYF.

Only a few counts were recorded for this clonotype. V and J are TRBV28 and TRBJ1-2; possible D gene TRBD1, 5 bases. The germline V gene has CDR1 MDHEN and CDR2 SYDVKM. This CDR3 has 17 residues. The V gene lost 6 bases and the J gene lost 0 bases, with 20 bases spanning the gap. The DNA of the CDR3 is TGTGCCAGCAGACCCACTTCCGGGACCGCTGCTAACTATGGCTACACCTTC. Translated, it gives CASRPTSGTAANYGYTF.

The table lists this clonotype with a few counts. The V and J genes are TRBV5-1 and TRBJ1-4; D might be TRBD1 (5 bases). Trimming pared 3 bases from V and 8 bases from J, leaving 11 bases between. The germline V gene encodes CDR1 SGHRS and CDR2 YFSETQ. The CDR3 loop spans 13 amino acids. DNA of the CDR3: TGCGCCAGCAGCTCAGACAGCCTCGAAAAACTGTTTTTT. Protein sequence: CASSSDSLEKLFF.

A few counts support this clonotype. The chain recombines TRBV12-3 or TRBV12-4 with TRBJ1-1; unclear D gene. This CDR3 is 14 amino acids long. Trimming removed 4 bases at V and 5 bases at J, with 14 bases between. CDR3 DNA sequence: TGTGCCAGCAGTTCTTATCGGCGGAGGACTGAAGCTTTCTTT. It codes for CASSSYRRRTEAFF.

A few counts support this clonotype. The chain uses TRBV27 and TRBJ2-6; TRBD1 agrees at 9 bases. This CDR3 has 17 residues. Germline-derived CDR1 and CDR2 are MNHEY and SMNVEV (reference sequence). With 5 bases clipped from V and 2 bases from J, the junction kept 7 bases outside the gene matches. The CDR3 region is CASSPGQGSPGANVLTF. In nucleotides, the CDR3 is TGTGCCAGCAGTCCGGGACAGGGTTCCCCTGGGGCCAACGTCCTGACTTTC.

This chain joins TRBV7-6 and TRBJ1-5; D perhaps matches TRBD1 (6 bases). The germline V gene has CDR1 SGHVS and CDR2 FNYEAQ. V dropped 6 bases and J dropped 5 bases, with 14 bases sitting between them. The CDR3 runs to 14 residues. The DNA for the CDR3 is TGTGCCAGCAGTCCAGGGGATACCCATCAGCCCCAGCATTTT. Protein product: CASSPGDTHQPQHF.